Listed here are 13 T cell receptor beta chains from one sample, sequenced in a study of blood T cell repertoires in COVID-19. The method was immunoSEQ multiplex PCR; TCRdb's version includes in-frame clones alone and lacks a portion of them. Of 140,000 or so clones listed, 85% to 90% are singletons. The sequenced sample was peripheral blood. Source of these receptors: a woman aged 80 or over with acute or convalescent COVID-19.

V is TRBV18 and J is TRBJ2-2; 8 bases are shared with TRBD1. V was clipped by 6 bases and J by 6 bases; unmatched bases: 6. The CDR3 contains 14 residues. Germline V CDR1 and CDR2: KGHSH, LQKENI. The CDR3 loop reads CASSLDRVAGELFF. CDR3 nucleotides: TGTGCCAGCTCCCTGGACAGGGTGGCCGGGGAGCTGTTTTTT.

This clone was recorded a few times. This CDR3 reads CASSPGGDSKFF. The CDR3 DNA follows: TGTGCCAGCAGCCCCGGTGGGGACTCAAAATTCTTC. The J gene is TRBJ2-1, the V gene TRBV7-2; D might be TRBD2 (6 bases). CDR1 is SGHTA and CDR2 is FQGNSA in the germline V gene. The CDR3 totals 12 residues. Trimming left V 5 bases short and J 16 bases short, with 18 bases between.

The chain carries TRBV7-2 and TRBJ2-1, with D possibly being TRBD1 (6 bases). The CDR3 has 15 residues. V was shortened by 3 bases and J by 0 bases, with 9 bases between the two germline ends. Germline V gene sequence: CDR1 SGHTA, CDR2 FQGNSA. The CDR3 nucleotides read TGTGCCAGCAGCTTGAGGGGGAGCTCCTACAATGAGCAGTTCTTC. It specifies CASSLRGSSYNEQFF.

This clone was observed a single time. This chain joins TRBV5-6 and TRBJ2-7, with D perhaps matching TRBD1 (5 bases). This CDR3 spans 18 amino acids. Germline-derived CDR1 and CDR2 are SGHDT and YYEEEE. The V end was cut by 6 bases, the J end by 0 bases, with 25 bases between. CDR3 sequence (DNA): TGTGCCAGCACCGACTGGCTTATTAGGGGCCTCACCTCCTACGAGCAGTACTTC. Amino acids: CASTDWLIRGLTSYEQYF.

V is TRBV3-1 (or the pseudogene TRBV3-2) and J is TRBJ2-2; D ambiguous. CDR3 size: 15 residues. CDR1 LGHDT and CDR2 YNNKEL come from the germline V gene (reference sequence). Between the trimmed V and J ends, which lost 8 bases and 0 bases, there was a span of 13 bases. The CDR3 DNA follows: TGTGCCAGCGCCCCATTACTGACGAACACCGGGGAGCTGTTTTTT. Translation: CASAPLLTNTGELFF.

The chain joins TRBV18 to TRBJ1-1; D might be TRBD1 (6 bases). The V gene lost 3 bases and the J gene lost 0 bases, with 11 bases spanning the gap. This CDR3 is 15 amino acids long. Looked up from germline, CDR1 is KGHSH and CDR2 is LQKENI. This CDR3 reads CASSPLDSMNTEAFF. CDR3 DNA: TGTGCCAGCTCACCCCTGGACAGTATGAACACTGAAGCTTTCTTT.

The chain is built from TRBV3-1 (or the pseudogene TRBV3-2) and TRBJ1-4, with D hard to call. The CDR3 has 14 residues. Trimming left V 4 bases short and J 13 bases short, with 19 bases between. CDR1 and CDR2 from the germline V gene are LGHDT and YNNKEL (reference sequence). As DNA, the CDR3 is TGTGCCAGCAGCCTTGGATCTACGGGAGGAATACTGTTTTTT. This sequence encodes CASSLGSTGGILFF.

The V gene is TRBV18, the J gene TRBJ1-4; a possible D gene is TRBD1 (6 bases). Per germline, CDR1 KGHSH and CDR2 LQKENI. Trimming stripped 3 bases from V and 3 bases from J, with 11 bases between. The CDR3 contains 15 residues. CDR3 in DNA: TGTGCCAGCTCACCGCGGACAGACTCTAATGAAAAACTGTTTTTT. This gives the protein CASSPRTDSNEKLFF.

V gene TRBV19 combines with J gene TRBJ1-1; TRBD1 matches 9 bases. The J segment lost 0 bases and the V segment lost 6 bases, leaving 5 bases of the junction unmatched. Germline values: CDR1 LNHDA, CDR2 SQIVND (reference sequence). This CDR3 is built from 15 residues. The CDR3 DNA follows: TGTGCCAGTAGGACAGGGGGAAACTTGAACACTGAAGCTTTCTTT. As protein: CASRTGGNLNTEAFF.

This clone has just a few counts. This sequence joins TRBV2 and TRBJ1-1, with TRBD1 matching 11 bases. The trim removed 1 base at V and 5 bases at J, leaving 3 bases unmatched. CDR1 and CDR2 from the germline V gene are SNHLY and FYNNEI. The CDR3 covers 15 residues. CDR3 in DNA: TGTGCCAGCAGTGAAGGGACAGGGGGCCTGACTGAAGCTTTCTTT. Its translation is CASSEGTGGLTEAFF.

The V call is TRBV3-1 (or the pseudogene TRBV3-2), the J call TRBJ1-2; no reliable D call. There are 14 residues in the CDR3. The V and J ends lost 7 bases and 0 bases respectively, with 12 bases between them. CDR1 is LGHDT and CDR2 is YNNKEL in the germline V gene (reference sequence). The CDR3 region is CASTSRGANYGYTF. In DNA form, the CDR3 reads TGTGCCAGCACCAGTAGAGGAGCTAACTATGGCTACACCTTC.

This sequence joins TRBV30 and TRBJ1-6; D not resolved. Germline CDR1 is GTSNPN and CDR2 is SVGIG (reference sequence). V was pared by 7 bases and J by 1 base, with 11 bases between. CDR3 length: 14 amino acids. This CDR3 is CASNTGSYNSPLHF. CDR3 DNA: TGTGCCTCCAACACGGGGTCCTATAATTCACCCCTCCACTTT.

CDR3 coding DNA: TGCAGCGTTCTCAGGGGAGAGACCCAGTACTTC. This translates into CSVLRGETQYF. The chain combines TRBV29-1 with TRBJ2-5; TRBD1 might be the D (6 bases). Per germline, CDR1 SQVTM and CDR2 ANQGSEA. The germline V and J ends were trimmed by 5 bases and 4 bases, with 8 bases remaining between them. The CDR3 extends over 11 amino acids.